The 27 T cell receptor beta chains reported below all come from one sample, sequenced in a study of T cells expressing NK-cell markers. TCRdb processed the 5' RACE reads again and assigns one entry to each CDR3 protein, with no DNA. The sample yields hundreds of thousands of distinct CDR3 sequences, of which the top ten take up 5.2%. Sequenced input: blood T cells: a sorted CD56 or NKG2C T cell subset, CD4+ or CD8+ T cells, or bulk PBMC T cells (not recorded which). The receptors here all came from a man aged 18-75 years in good health.

The chain employs TRBV29-1 and TRBJ2-2; the D call of TRBD2 rests on TCRdb alone, since no DNA is present to check it. Germline V lookup: CDR1 SQVTM, CDR2 ANQGSEA. The length of the CDR3 is 16 residues. This chain's CDR3 is CSVGGPQGPYTGELFF.

V gene TRBV20-1 combines with J gene TRBJ1-2; TCRdb selects TRBD1, and the lack of DNA leaves this call unchecked. CDR1 and CDR2 from the germline V gene are DFQATT and SNEGSKA (reference sequence). This CDR3 region has 13 residues. CDR3 amino acids: CSAREPGRYGYTF.

The chain recombines TRBV6-1 with TRBJ1-1; TCRdb lists TRBD1, though no DNA is available to test this call. The germline gives CDR1 MNHNS, CDR2 SASEGT. This CDR3 is built from 19 residues. CDR3 amino acids: CASSLYLTDRGKTNTEAFF.

The chain couples TRBV4-1 to TRBJ2-3; checking the TCRdb D call of TRBD1 is not possible without DNA. The germline CDR1 and CDR2 sequences are MGHRA and YSYEKL. This CDR3 is built from 14 residues. CDR3 in amino acids: CASRAGSVTDTQYF.

The chain couples TRBV29-1 to TRBJ1-1; TCRdb designates TRBD1, a call that cannot be tested without DNA. The germline CDR1 and CDR2 sequences are SQVTM and ANQGSEA. The CDR3 consists of 13 residues. CDR3 residues: CSPWDRRNTEAFF.

The gene calls are TRBV5-1 and TRBJ2-5; TCRdb gives TRBD1 as the D gene, but with no DNA this cannot be confirmed. Germline assignment: CDR1 SGHRS and CDR2 YFSETQ. The CDR3 covers 15 residues. The CDR3 here is CASSSGTGVKETQYF.

J is TRBJ2-2 and V is TRBV20-1; TCRdb's D gene call, TRBD2, goes unchecked for lack of DNA. The germline CDR1 and CDR2 sequences are DFQATT and SNEGSKA (reference sequence). This CDR3 has 17 residues. CDR3: CSASGTSGFSNTGELFF.

CDR3 residues: CASSLVGMGTEAFF. The chain recombines TRBV5-6 with TRBJ1-1. The CDR3 is made up of 14 amino acids. Germline values: CDR1 SGHDT, CDR2 YYEEEE.

V is TRBV6-1 and J is TRBJ2-5; TCRdb's D gene call, TRBD1, goes unchecked for lack of DNA. This CDR3 has 16 amino acids. Germline CDR1 reads MNHNS; CDR2 reads SASEGT. This CDR3 reads CASSARTGPNRETQYF.

This chain links TRBV5-1 with TRBJ2-3. The germline CDR1 and CDR2 sequences are SGHRS and YFSETQ. The CDR3 is made up of 17 amino acids. The CDR3 protein is CASSLNYGTEYTDTQYF. Full variable domain (missing parts from reference TRBV5-1 and TRBJ2-3): KAGVTQTPRYLIKTRGQQVTLSCSPISGHRSVSWYQQTPGQGLQFLFEYFSETQRNKGNFPGRFSGRQFSNSRSEMNVSTLELGDSALYLCASSLNYGTEYTDTQYFGPGTRLTVL.

The chain is built from TRBV3-1 and TRBJ2-3; the D gene TCRdb calls, TRBD2, cannot be checked with no DNA. CDR1 LGHDT and CDR2 YNNKEL come from the germline V gene (reference sequence). This CDR3 contains 19 residues. The CDR3 sequence is CASSQEAGLAGEHTDTQYF.

The chain carries TRBV12-3 or TRBV12-4 and TRBJ1-4. The CDR3 sequence is 15 residues long. The CDR3 loop reads CASSRNRRAGEKLFF.

This chain uses TRBV21-1 with TRBJ1-5. TRBV21-1 is labeled a pseudogene. This CDR3 is 14 amino acids long. CDR3 loop: CASSKEKGNQPQHF.

The chain joins TRBV7-8 to TRBJ2-6; the TCRdb D gene call, TRBD1, has no DNA to confirm it. Germline V gives CDR1 SGHVS, CDR2 FQNEAQ. The CDR3 is 18 residues long. The CDR3 here is CASSLERVRAWGANVLTF.

V usage is TRBV5-6 and J usage is TRBJ2-1. The CDR3 runs to 12 residues. Germline CDR1 is SGHDT and CDR2 is YYEEEE. The CDR3 region is CASSLTRDEQFF. Full variable domain (missing parts from reference TRBV5-6 and TRBJ2-1): DAGVTQSPTHLIKTRGQQVTLRCSPKSGHDTVSWYQQALGQGPQFIFQYYEEEERQRGNFPDRFSGHQFPNYSSELNVNALLLGDSALYLCASSLTRDEQFFGPGTRLTVL.

The chain combines TRBV12-3 or TRBV12-4 with TRBJ2-7. CDR3 length: 12 amino acids. The chain's CDR3 is CASGGSSYEQYF.

The chain links TRBV5-1 to TRBJ2-3; TCRdb's D call of TRBD2 is untestable without DNA. CDR1 and CDR2 (germline): SGHRS, YFSETQ. This CDR3 has 16 amino acids. This CDR3 reads CASSFRLAGVEDTQYF.

The chain is built from TRBV12-3 or TRBV12-4 and TRBJ1-3; TCRdb names TRBD1, which stays unverified in the absence of DNA. The CDR3 totals 17 residues. The CDR3 sequence is CASSTYDRRSSGNTIYF.

The chain links TRBV10-3 to TRBJ2-1; the TCRdb call, TRBD2, lacks DNA for checking. This CDR3 is 15 amino acids long. CDR1 and CDR2 (germline): ENHRY, SYGVKD. CDR3 protein: CAISAPGGGYNEQFF.

This sequence joins TRBV3-1 and TRBJ1-5; there is no DNA to check the TCRdb D call of TRBD1. The CDR3 is 14 residues long. The germline V gene has CDR1 LGHDT and CDR2 YNNKEL (reference sequence). The CDR3 reads CASSPGPRSGAQHF.

The chain is built from TRBV20-1 and TRBJ2-4. The CDR3 length is 14 residues. Germline V gene sequence: CDR1 DFQATT, CDR2 SNEGSKA (reference sequence). CDR3 protein: CSARGSWAKNIQYF.

The rearrangement uses TRBV20-1 and TRBJ1-3. This CDR3 spans 15 amino acids. Germline V gives CDR1 DFQATT, CDR2 SNEGSKA (reference sequence). CDR3 amino acids: CSASGGQSSGNTIYF.

The gene calls are TRBV12-3 or TRBV12-4 and TRBJ2-1; no DNA is available, so the TRBD1 call from TCRdb remains unchecked. CDR3 length equals 18 residues. CDR3 sequence reads: CASRSHLGGQSSYNEQFF.

The rearrangement joins TRBV7-6 to TRBJ2-3; TCRdb's assignment of TRBD1 cannot be checked, as there is no DNA. The CDR3 extends over 12 amino acids. From germline, CDR1 is SGHVS and CDR2 FNYEAQ. This chain's CDR3 is CASSRQGNTQYF.

V gene TRBV2 combines with J gene TRBJ2-5. The CDR3 loop spans 13 amino acids. Germline lookup yields CDR1 SNHLY and CDR2 FYNNEI. CDR3 sequence reads: CASKGGSQETQYF.

The rearrangement uses TRBV7-2 and TRBJ2-3; the TCRdb D gene call, TRBD2, has no DNA to confirm it. Germline lookup yields CDR1 SGHTA and CDR2 FQGNSA. This CDR3 spans 16 amino acids. Here the CDR3 reads CASAHGTRGYSDTQYF.

This rearrangement joins TRBV20-1 to TRBJ2-2; the D call from TCRdb, TRBD2, cannot be confirmed without DNA. The CDR3 has 16 residues. Germline CDR1 is DFQATT and CDR2 is SNEGSKA (reference sequence). This chain's CDR3 is CSARLAGVGSGGELFF.